This T cell receptor beta chain emerged from a study of molecular identifiers for immune sequencing clone quantification. Study summary: In replicates, RNA from 20,000 or 100,000 naive CD8 cells was divided five ways and four parts were sequenced.

The sample holds a few counts of this clonotype. Its antigen remains unknown. Study results and limitations: Highly expanded clones may be undercounted when identical TCR molecules share barcodes.

This CDR3 is built from 15 residues. Trimming shortened V by 7 bases and J by 2 bases, and 15 bases separated the two germline ends. CDR1 and CDR2 from the germline V gene are LNHNV and YYDKDF (reference sequence). MiXCR was run by TCRdb on the PCR reads, yielding one entry per CDR3 protein. This sample has around 65,000 distinct CDR3 sequences, with around a sixth found just once. The chain has TRBV15 and TRBJ1-5, with a possible D match to TRBD1 (6 bases). This TCR came from a human donor in good health. Some libraries in this study had Jurkat cell RNA spiked in. Source material: naive CD8+ T cells from blood, with Jurkat cell RNA spiked in. Subset here: FACS-sorted CD8+CD4-CCR7+CD45RA+ naive T cells. CDR3 sequence (DNA): TGTGCCACCATCTGTAGGGGGGATCGCAATCAGCCCCAGCATTTT. This gives the protein CATICRGDRNQPQHF.